The rows below give T cell receptor beta chains drawn from one sample of a study of cytomegalovirus exposure and HLA in healthy donors. Using immunoSEQ multiplex PCR, the repertoire was profiled, and TCRdb retains in-frame clones only, with some absent. The sample lists approximately 220,000 clones; approximately 81% were seen once. Material: PBMCs. Receptors were obtained from a man aged 25 to 40 in good health and CMV-seronegative. The CDR3 runs from the conserved cysteine through the conserved F or W. Each record gives: D gene, clone size, V gene, J gene, CDR3 DNA, CDR3 protein. The D gene is left open where the match is weak. Clone size, where shown, is once, few, many, or a class for clones that have expanded.

d_gene: NA
abundance: NA
v_gene: TRBV4-1
j_gene: TRBJ2-1
CDR3nt: TGCGCCAGCACCGCACAGGGTCTAACCTACAATGAGCAGTTCTTC
CDR3aa: CASTAQGLTYNEQFF

d_gene: NA
abundance: once
v_gene: TRBV6-1
j_gene: TRBJ2-5
CDR3nt: TGTGCCAGCAGTGAGAATTGGAGGACCCAGTACTTC
CDR3aa: CASSENWRTQYF

d_gene: TRBD1
abundance: NA
v_gene: TRBV5-6
j_gene: TRBJ1-1
CDR3nt: TGTGCCAGCAGCGCGGAAAGACAGGGCAAAGAGATTCCTGAAGCTTTCTTT
CDR3aa: CASSAERQGKEIPEAFF

d_gene: TRBD2
abundance: NA
v_gene: TRBV5-1
j_gene: TRBJ2-5
CDR3nt: TGCGCCAGCAGCTTGGCCGGGGTAGCGGGGGCTCAAGAGACCCAGTACTTC
CDR3aa: CASSLAGVAGAQETQYF

d_gene: NA
abundance: NA
v_gene: TRBV2
j_gene: TRBJ2-3
CDR3nt: TGTGCCAGCAGTGAACAGGGAACTAGCACAGATACGCAGTATTTT
CDR3aa: CASSEQGTSTDTQYF

d_gene: NA
abundance: NA
v_gene: TRBV7-9
j_gene: TRBJ2-5
CDR3nt: TGTGCCAGCAGCTTCCCTCCGGGGGTGCGGGCCCAGTACTTC
CDR3aa: CASSFPPGVRAQYF

d_gene: NA
abundance: NA
v_gene: TRBV5-6
j_gene: TRBJ1-2
CDR3nt: TGTGCCAGCAGCTTGGTAAAGGCGAGGCTGATCAAGACCTATGGCTACACCTTC
CDR3aa: CASSLVKARLIKTYGYTF

d_gene: TRBD1
abundance: NA
v_gene: TRBV5-6
j_gene: TRBJ1-1
CDR3nt: TGTGCCAGCAGCTTCAGGGGGACTGAAGCTTTCTTT
CDR3aa: CASSFRGTEAFF

d_gene: TRBD2
abundance: once
v_gene: TRBV5-1
j_gene: TRBJ2-1
CDR3nt: TGCGCCAGCAGCCCGCTAGCGGGGGGGTACAATGAGCAGTTCTTC
CDR3aa: CASSPLAGGYNEQFF

d_gene: TRBD1
abundance: NA
v_gene: TRBV6-5
j_gene: TRBJ1-6
CDR3nt: TGTGCCAGCGGGTGGGGGACAGAAGCTAATTCACCCCTCCACTTT
CDR3aa: CASGWGTEANSPLHF

d_gene: NA
abundance: NA
v_gene: TRBV28
j_gene: TRBJ2-6
CDR3nt: TGTGCCAGCGGTTTCCCTGGGGCCAGCGTCCTGACTTTC
CDR3aa: CASGFPGASVLTF

d_gene: NA
abundance: NA
v_gene: TRBV6-5
j_gene: TRBJ2-2
CDR3nt: TGTGCCAGCAGTTCGGAGAGTAACACCGGGGAGCTGTTTTTT
CDR3aa: CASSSESNTGELFF

d_gene: NA
abundance: NA
v_gene: TRBV2
j_gene: TRBJ1-4
CDR3nt: TGTGCCAGCAGTTACTTTTTCGCAACTAATGAAAAACTGTTTTTT
CDR3aa: CASSYFFATNEKLFF

d_gene: TRBD2
abundance: NA
v_gene: TRBV7-8
j_gene: TRBJ2-2
CDR3nt: TGTGCCAGCAGCTTCGTAGCGGGGGTGAACACCGGGGAGCTGTTTTTT
CDR3aa: CASSFVAGVNTGELFF

d_gene: TRBD1
abundance: NA
v_gene: TRBV4-2
j_gene: TRBJ1-2
CDR3nt: TGTGCCAGCAGCCCGGGGACAGGTGCTAACTATGGCTACACCTTC
CDR3aa: CASSPGTGANYGYTF

d_gene: NA
abundance: NA
v_gene: TRBV7-9
j_gene: TRBJ1-4
CDR3nt: TGTGCCAGCAGCCCCGGAGACGGTGCAACTAATGAAAAACTGTTTTTT
CDR3aa: CASSPGDGATNEKLFF

d_gene: TRBD2
abundance: NA
v_gene: TRBV27
j_gene: TRBJ2-1
CDR3nt: TGTGCCAGCAGTTTATACGGACTAGCGGGGGGGCATGAGCAGTTCTTC
CDR3aa: CASSLYGLAGGHEQFF

d_gene: NA
abundance: NA
v_gene: TRBV6-6
j_gene: TRBJ1-1
CDR3nt: TGTGCCAGCAGTTACTCGGGACACCCGAACACTGAAGCTTTCTTT
CDR3aa: CASSYSGHPNTEAFF

d_gene: TRBD2
abundance: NA
v_gene: TRBV6-5
j_gene: TRBJ2-3
CDR3nt: TGTGCCAGCAGTTACGGGGGGGGTACGCAGTATTTT
CDR3aa: CASSYGGGTQYF

d_gene: NA
abundance: few
v_gene: TRBV6-6
j_gene: TRBJ2-7
CDR3nt: TGTGCCAGCAGTCTCCCGACAGAATTCTACGAGCAGTACTTC
CDR3aa: CASSLPTEFYEQYF

d_gene: NA
abundance: NA
v_gene: TRBV4-1
j_gene: TRBJ2-7
CDR3nt: TGCGCCAGCAGCTTTCACAGGGAGGGGGAGCAGTACTTC
CDR3aa: CASSFHREGEQYF

d_gene: TRBD1
abundance: NA
v_gene: TRBV6-6
j_gene: TRBJ2-6
CDR3nt: TGTGCCTCCCTCCAGGGGGCGCAAGGGGCCAGCGTCCTGACTTTC
CDR3aa: CASLQGAQGASVLTF

d_gene: TRBD1
abundance: NA
v_gene: TRBV28
j_gene: TRBJ2-2
CDR3nt: TGTGCCAGCAGTTTGGGACAGGGGGAGACCGGGGAGCTGTTTTTT
CDR3aa: CASSLGQGETGELFF

d_gene: TRBD1
abundance: NA
v_gene: TRBV6-5
j_gene: TRBJ1-1
CDR3nt: TGTGCCAGCAGTTACTTGACAGGGACTGAAGCTTTCTTT
CDR3aa: CASSYLTGTEAFF

d_gene: TRBD2
abundance: NA
v_gene: TRBV6-6
j_gene: TRBJ2-7
CDR3nt: TGTGCCAGTATGCCGGGACTAGGAGCCGAGCAGTACTTC
CDR3aa: CASMPGLGAEQYF

d_gene: TRBD2
abundance: NA
v_gene: TRBV6-1
j_gene: TRBJ2-7
CDR3nt: TGTGCCAGCAGTGTTCAGGGAGGGTCCCTATGGGAGCAGTACTTC
CDR3aa: CASSVQGGSLWEQYF

d_gene: NA
abundance: NA
v_gene: TRBV11-3
j_gene: TRBJ2-3
CDR3nt: TGTGCCAGCAGCTCAACTAGCACAGATACGCAGTATTTT
CDR3aa: CASSSTSTDTQYF

d_gene: NA
abundance: NA
v_gene: TRBV19
j_gene: TRBJ1-5
CDR3nt: TGTGCCAGTAGTATAGAGGGGGCCCGTCGGCCCCAGCATTTT
CDR3aa: CASSIEGARRPQHF

d_gene: NA
abundance: NA
v_gene: TRBV27
j_gene: TRBJ2-7
CDR3nt: TGTGCCAGCAGTTTACGAGGCGGGGGCCTTCGGACCTACGAGCAGTACTTC
CDR3aa: CASSLRGGGLRTYEQYF

d_gene: NA
abundance: NA
v_gene: TRBV11-1
j_gene: TRBJ2-7
CDR3nt: TGTGCCAGCAGCACACCGGTCGGAGGCTCCTACGAGCAGTACTTC
CDR3aa: CASSTPVGGSYEQYF

d_gene: TRBD1
abundance: NA
v_gene: TRBV28
j_gene: TRBJ1-5
CDR3nt: TGTGCCAGCAGCCCCGGGACAGGGGGCAATCAGCCCCAGCATTTT
CDR3aa: CASSPGTGGNQPQHF

d_gene: TRBD1
abundance: NA
v_gene: TRBV29-1
j_gene: TRBJ2-7
CDR3nt: TGCAGCGTTGAAGTGGGGACAGTCTCCTACGAGCAGTACTTC
CDR3aa: CSVEVGTVSYEQYF

d_gene: NA
abundance: NA
v_gene: TRBV7-9
j_gene: TRBJ2-7
CDR3nt: TGTGCCAGCAGCTCCCCTGGGGCGCCCTACGAGCAGTACTTC
CDR3aa: CASSSPGAPYEQYF

d_gene: NA
abundance: NA
v_gene: TRBV6-5
j_gene: TRBJ2-5
CDR3nt: TGTGCCAGTTCCCAACTAGGGTTACAAGAGACCCAGTACTTC
CDR3aa: CASSQLGLQETQYF

d_gene: TRBD1
abundance: NA
v_gene: TRBV5-1
j_gene: TRBJ2-5
CDR3nt: TGCGCCAGCCGACTACACGGACAGGGAGTCCAAGAGACCCAGTACTTC
CDR3aa: CASRLHGQGVQETQYF

d_gene: TRBD1
abundance: NA
v_gene: TRBV28
j_gene: TRBJ1-1
CDR3nt: TGTGCCAGCAGATCTTGGGACAGGGACCTGCCCTTGAACACTGAAGCTTTCTTT
CDR3aa: CASRSWDRDLPLNTEAFF